Shown below are 7 T cell receptor beta chains from a single sample sequenced in a study of blood T cells in healthy people across ages. Through a sample-barcoded 5' primer and a J-beta primer mix, a second PCR was run for about 6 to 12 cycles. TCRdb used MiXCR to reprocess the 5' RACE reads, holding one entry per CDR3 protein. The sample lists 1.2 million to 1.5 million distinct CDR3 sequences; roughly 60% were seen once. Sequences were obtained from blood. The receptor set was obtained from a man in his late teens or twenties in good health.

The chain carries TRBV5-5 and TRBJ2-5; D possibly corresponds to TRBD1 (7 bases). Trimming shortened V by 2 bases and J by 2 bases, and 13 bases separated the two germline ends. The CDR3 sequence is 15 residues long. The germline CDR1 and CDR2 sequences are SGHKS and YYEKEE (reference sequence). CDR3 nucleotides: TGTGCCAGCAGCTTTATCCAGGGGGGACAAGAGACCCAGTACTTC. This sequence encodes CASSFIQGGQETQYF.

This rearrangement joins TRBV9 to TRBJ2-5, with D possibly being TRBD2 (5 bases). This CDR3 has 13 residues. The V gene lost 4 bases and the J gene lost 4 bases, with 11 bases spanning the gap. Germline CDR1 SGDLS, CDR2 YYNGEE. The CDR3 loop reads CASSTGEGETQYF. For the CDR3, the DNA is TGTGCCAGCAGCACCGGTGAGGGAGAGACCCAGTACTTC.

The V and J genes are TRBV28 and TRBJ2-3; D is possibly TRBD1 or TRBD2 (5 bases each). V lost 5 bases and J 2 bases, leaving 17 bases between the germline ends. In germline, CDR1 is MDHEN, CDR2 SYDVKM. CDR3 length equals 16 residues. The CDR3 region is CASSLDYFGATDTQYF. The CDR3 DNA sequence: TGTGCCAGCAGTCTAGACTACTTCGGGGCCACAGATACGCAGTATTTT.

The CDR3, as DNA: TGTGCCAGCAGTGAATCAGGTGTCATCATTCAGTACTTC. This encodes CASSESGVIIQYF. The chain joins TRBV6-1 to TRBJ2-4; unclear D gene. The V and J ends lost 2 bases and 9 bases respectively, with 11 bases between them. CDR1 is MNHNS and CDR2 is SASEGT in the germline V gene. The CDR3 loop spans 13 amino acids.

The gene calls are TRBV4-1 and TRBJ2-4, with TRBD1 as a possible D gene (6 bases). Germline V gene lookup returns CDR1 MGHRA and CDR2 YSYEKL. The CDR3 consists of 14 residues. V dropped 8 bases and J dropped 0 bases, with 11 bases sitting between them. CDR3 bases: TGCGCCAGCGGACAGCCTCTAGCCAAAAACATTCAGTACTTC. Its translation: CASGQPLAKNIQYF.

V and J are TRBV5-1 and TRBJ2-7; D is unclear. Germline CDR1 reads SGHRS; CDR2 reads YFSETQ. CDR3 size: 14 residues. The germline V and J ends were trimmed by 4 bases and 0 bases, with 11 bases remaining between them. The CDR3 sequence: CASSLDVSSYEQYF. DNA for the CDR3: TGCGCCAGCAGCCTTGACGTGAGCTCCTACGAGCAGTACTTC.

The chain joins TRBV4-1 to TRBJ2-3, with a weak D call TRBD2 (7 bases). The CDR3 contains 16 residues. V was trimmed by 3 bases and J by 3 bases, leaving 16 bases between them. Germline CDR1 MGHRA, CDR2 YSYEKL. In nucleotides, the CDR3 is TGCGCCAGCAGCCATGGGGGGGCTGAGGTTACAGATACGCAGTATTTT. It specifies CASSHGGAEVTDTQYF.